The 13 T cell receptor beta chains below come from one sample, sequenced in a study of read filtering for tumor transcriptome and immune sequencing. This library used approximately 0.4 ug RNA and molecular barcoded adaptors spanning alpha/delta and beta/gamma chains. TCRdb itself ran the reads through MiXCR, one entry per CDR3 protein. The profile shows 39,000 or so distinct CDR3 sequences, 13% of them singletons. The specimen sequenced was a population of CD138-negative cells sorted from bone marrow. All receptors come from a donor older than 35 with multiple myeloma.

This clonotype has ten or more counts. This chain uses TRBV20-1 with TRBJ2-1, with unresolved D. Germline assignment: CDR1 DFQATT and CDR2 SNEGSKA (reference sequence). The CDR3 extends over 14 amino acids. Trimming left V 1 base short and J 2 bases short, with 9 bases between. The CDR3 bases are TGCAGTGCTAGAGGGCTGATCCCCTACAATGAGCAGTTCTTC. This translates into CSARGLIPYNEQFF.

The sample holds many counts of this clonotype. This rearrangement joins TRBV7-9 to TRBJ2-1, with 7 bases lining up with TRBD1. The CDR3 has 13 amino acids. From germline, CDR1 is SEHNR and CDR2 FQNEAQ (reference sequence). J was trimmed by 10 bases and V by 1 base; bases with no gene match: 4. CDR3 sequence (DNA): TGTGCCAGCAGCTTAGAGGGGGCGAGGGAGCAGTTCTTC. Translating gives CASSLEGAREQFF.

This clonotype has at least ten counts. The chain couples TRBV18 to TRBJ1-5, with D possibly TRBD1 on 5 matching bases. Germline CDR1 reads KGHSH; CDR2 reads LQKENI. V lost 9 bases and J 4 bases, leaving 25 bases between the germline ends. The CDR3 has 17 amino acids. CDR3 bases: TGTGCCAGTTCCCCCTCGAGCGTAGACAGCCCTAATCAGCCCCAGCATTTT. It specifies CASSPSSVDSPNQPQHF.

J is TRBJ2-3 and V is TRBV11-3, with 9 bases aligning to TRBD1. The trim removed 0 bases at V and 6 bases at J, leaving 4 bases unmatched. Germline V gives CDR1 SGHNT, CDR2 YENEEA. The CDR3 extends over 15 amino acids. CDR3 nucleotides: TGTGCCAGCAGCTTAGACGGAACAGGGGGCGATACGCAGTATTTT. Translating gives CASSLDGTGGDTQYF.

This clonotype occurred many times. V and J are TRBV20-1 and TRBJ2-2, with D perhaps matching TRBD1 or TRBD2 (6 bases each). There are 14 residues in the CDR3. Trimming left V 0 bases short and J 5 bases short, with 10 bases between. CDR1 and CDR2 (germline): DFQATT, SNEGSKA (reference sequence). The CDR3: CSARERGGTGELFF. The CDR3 nucleotides read TGCAGTGCTAGAGAGCGAGGGGGGACCGGGGAGCTGTTTTTT.

This clonotype was seen at least ten times. The V call is TRBV7-2, the J call TRBJ2-7; the match to TRBD1 covers 10 bases. V lost 7 bases to trimming and J lost 9 bases; unmatched junction nucleotides: 18. This CDR3 spans 16 amino acids. Germline CDR1 and CDR2: SGHTA and FQGNSA. Written as DNA, the CDR3 is TGTGCCAGCACCTTGGCCCCCGGGACAGGGGAGGTTGGGCAGTACTTC. Encoded protein: CASTLAPGTGEVGQYF.

In regard to this clonotype: A much more abundant neighbour one base away suggests this may be a read error. The rearrangement links TRBV29-1 to TRBJ2-5, with 12 bases that match TRBD2. V gave up 3 bases and J gave up 7 bases; unmatched junction bases: 3. The CDR3 is 13 amino acids. The germline CDR1 and CDR2 sequences are SQVTM and ANQGSEA. The DNA for the CDR3 is TGCAGCGTTGAGACTAGCGGGAGTGTGACCCAGTACTTC. Translation: CSVETSGSVTQYF.

With respect to this clonotype: A far larger clone is just one base off, so this is likely a read error. The rearrangement links TRBV4-3 to TRBJ2-1; the D gene is possibly TRBD2 (6 bases). The germline V and J ends were trimmed by 4 bases and 6 bases, with 10 bases remaining between them. CDR1 and CDR2 (germline): LGHNA, YSLEER. The CDR3 is made up of 13 amino acids. CDR3: CASSPGTCNEQFF. CDR3 nucleotides: TGCGCCAGCAGCCCCGGGACTTGCAATGAGCAGTTCTTC.

This clonotype was seen ten or more times. This chain joins TRBV7-6 and TRBJ1-1; no clear D gene. This CDR3 has 16 amino acids. V lost 5 bases and J lost 1, with 17 bases in between. Germline CDR1 and CDR2: SGHVS and FNYEAQ. The CDR3 loop reads CASSPIGGVKNTEAFF. The CDR3 DNA reads TGTGCCAGCAGCCCCATAGGTGGGGTGAAGAACACTGAAGCTTTCTTT. Supplemented by reference TRBV7-6 and TRBJ1-1, the full variable domain reads GAGVSQSPRYKVTKRGQDVALRCDPISGHVSLYWYRQALGQGPEFLTYFNYEAQQDKSGLPNDRFSAERPEGSISTLTIQRTEQRDSAMYRCASSPIGGVKNTEAFFGQGTRLTVV.

V gene TRBV11-2 combines with J gene TRBJ1-1, with 8 bases fitting TRBD1. Losses at the gene ends were 4 bases for V and 7 bases for J; bases not matched to a gene: 11. The V gene's germline CDR1 is SGHAT and CDR2 FQNNGV. CDR3 length equals 15 residues. DNA for the CDR3: TGTGCCAGCAGCTCCAAGGACAGGGTGGACATTGAAGCTTTCTTT. Its translation: CASSSKDRVDIEAFF.

The V gene is TRBV12-3 or TRBV12-4, the J gene TRBJ2-7; the D gene could be TRBD1 or TRBD2 (5 bases each). V was trimmed by 6 bases and J by 6 bases, leaving 15 bases between them. The CDR3 contains 13 residues. The CDR3 is CASSPGTSPEQYF. CDR3 bases: TGTGCCAGCAGCCCCGGGACGTCTCCCGAGCAGTACTTC.

This clonotype was seen at least ten times. The chain combines TRBV3-1 with TRBJ1-5; D not certain. Germline CDR1 reads LGHDT; CDR2 reads YNNKEL (reference sequence). The CDR3 is 12 amino acids. Trimming stripped 4 bases from V and 9 bases from J, with 10 bases between. The CDR3 loop is CASSLAGRPQHF. For the CDR3, the DNA is TGTGCCAGCAGCCTCGCGGGGAGGCCCCAGCATTTT.

This clonotype was seen ten or more times. The chain has TRBV5-1 and TRBJ1-1, with D hard to call. From germline, CDR1 is SGHRS and CDR2 YFSETQ. The CDR3 covers 13 residues. V gave up 1 base and J gave up 2 bases, with 6 bases separating them. The CDR3 DNA follows: TGCGCCAGCAGCTTGCCGGGAAACACTGAAGCTTTCTTT. Protein: CASSLPGNTEAFF.